This is a list of T cell receptor beta chains from one sample in a study of blood T cell repertoires in COVID-19. Repertoires were generated with immunoSEQ multiplex PCR, while TCRdb's copy carries only in-frame clones and drops some. The sample lists some 150,000 clones, roughly nine tenths seen once, with around 3.3% in the top ten. Sequenced sample: peripheral blood. Receptors were obtained from a woman aged 60 to 75 with active COVID-19. The CDR3 runs from the conserved cysteine through the conserved F or W.

>TRBV7-3|TRBJ2-1
CASSSSGTGPYNEQFF
>TRBV27|TRBJ1-2
CASSSGQGQGYTF
>TRBV9|TRBJ2-3
CASSVGSSGKSDTQYF
>TRBV3-1/TRBV3-2|TRBJ2-2
CASSRHRGRYTGELFF
>TRBV28|TRBJ1-1
CASSLPPVNTEAFF
>TRBV27|TRBJ2-7
CASRQTFSGVGYEQYF
>TRBV23-1|TRBJ1-5
CASSHGPAGGNQPQHF
>TRBV27|TRBJ2-3
CASSLSRSDTQYF
>TRBV15|TRBJ2-7
CATSRALVSSSYEQYF
>TRBV11-3|TRBJ2-2
CASSPSAAGAPGELFF
>TRBV5-1|TRBJ1-1
CASCLGWEGYTEAFF
>TRBV6-5|TRBJ1-5
CASSYSRVIGQPQHF
>TRBV4-2|TRBJ2-1
CASSQDKLAAPPNEQFF
>TRBV9|TRBJ2-3
CASSPTGLQDTQYF
>TRBV6-5|TRBJ2-7
CASSYTGQGAEQYF
>TRBV5-4|TRBJ2-1
CASSSSGSTDEQFF
>TRBV19|TRBJ1-4
CASSIFGQGFSTNEKLFF
>TRBV7-2|TRBJ1-1
CASSPTGYTEAFF
>TRBV11-2|TRBJ1-5
CASSLQSYQPQHF
>TRBV4-2|TRBJ2-1
CASSQELAVSYNEQFF
>TRBV9|TRBJ2-7
CASSVGPLDSYEQYF
>TRBV11-3|TRBJ2-3
CASSVGLAGSTDTQYF
>TRBV5-5|TRBJ1-2
CASSLAPLLEDYGYTF
>TRBV12-3/TRBV12-4|TRBJ1-1
CASSLTGGGGAFF
>TRBV28|TRBJ2-1
CASRTNRAGRNEQFF